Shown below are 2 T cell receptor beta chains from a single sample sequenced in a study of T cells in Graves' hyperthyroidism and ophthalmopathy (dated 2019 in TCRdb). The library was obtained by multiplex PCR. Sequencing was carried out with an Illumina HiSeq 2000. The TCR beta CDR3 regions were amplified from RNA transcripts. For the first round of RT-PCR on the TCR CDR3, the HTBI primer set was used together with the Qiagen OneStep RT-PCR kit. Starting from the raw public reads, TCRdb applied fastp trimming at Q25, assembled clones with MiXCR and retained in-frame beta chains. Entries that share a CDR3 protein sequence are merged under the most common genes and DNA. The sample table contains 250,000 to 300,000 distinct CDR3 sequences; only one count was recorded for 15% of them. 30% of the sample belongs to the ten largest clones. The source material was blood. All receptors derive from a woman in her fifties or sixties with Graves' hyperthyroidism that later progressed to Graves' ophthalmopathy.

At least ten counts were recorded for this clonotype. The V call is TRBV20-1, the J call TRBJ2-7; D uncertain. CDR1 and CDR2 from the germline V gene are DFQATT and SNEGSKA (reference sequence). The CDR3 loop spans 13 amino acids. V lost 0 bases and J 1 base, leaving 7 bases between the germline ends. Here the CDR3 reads CSARDLGSYEQYF. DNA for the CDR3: TGCAGTGCTAGAGATCTAGGGTCCTACGAGCAGTACTTC.

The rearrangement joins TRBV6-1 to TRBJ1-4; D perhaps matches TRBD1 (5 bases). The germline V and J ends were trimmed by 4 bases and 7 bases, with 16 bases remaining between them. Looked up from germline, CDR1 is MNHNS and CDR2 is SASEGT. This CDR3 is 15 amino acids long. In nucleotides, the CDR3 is TGTGCCAGCAGTGGAGGGGCCGCCGGTCGTGAAAAACTGTTTTTT. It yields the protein CASSGGAAGREKLFF.